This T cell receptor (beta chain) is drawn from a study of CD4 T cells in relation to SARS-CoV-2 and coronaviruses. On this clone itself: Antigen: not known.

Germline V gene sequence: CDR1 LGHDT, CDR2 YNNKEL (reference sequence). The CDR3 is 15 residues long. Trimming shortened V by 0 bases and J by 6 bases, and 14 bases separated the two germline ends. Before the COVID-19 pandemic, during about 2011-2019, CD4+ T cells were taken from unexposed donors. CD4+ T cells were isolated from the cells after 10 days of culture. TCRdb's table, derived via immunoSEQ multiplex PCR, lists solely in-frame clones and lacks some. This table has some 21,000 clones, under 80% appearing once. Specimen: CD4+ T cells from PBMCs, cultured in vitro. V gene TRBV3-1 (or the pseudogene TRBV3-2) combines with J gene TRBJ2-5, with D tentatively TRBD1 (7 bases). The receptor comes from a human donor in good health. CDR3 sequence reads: CASSQDAAGGKTQYF. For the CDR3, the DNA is TGTGCCAGCAGCCAAGACGCGGCAGGGGGGAAGACCCAGTACTTC.